What follows are 28 T cell receptor beta chains derived from one specimen sequenced in a study of T cell repertoires in ileal Crohn's disease. Assay used: immunoSEQ multiplex PCR; TCRdb lists only in-frame clones, some missing. The sample holds roughly 9,600 clones; about 80% are singletons and the top ten take 25%. Sequenced: ileal tissue. These receptors came from an adult with Crohn's disease.

This clone appeared a few times. This chain links TRBV5-1 with TRBJ2-4; 9 nucleotides match TRBD1. The CDR3 has 15 amino acids. Germline-derived CDR1 and CDR2 are SGHRS and YFSETQ. With 0 bases clipped from V and 5 bases from J, the junction kept 3 bases outside the gene matches. The CDR3 DNA is TGCGCCAGCAGCTTGGACGGGACAGGGCAAAACATTCAGTACTTC. It yields the protein CASSLDGTGQNIQYF.

The chain is built from TRBV5-1 and TRBJ2-7, with TRBD1 matching 12 bases. V lost 4 bases to trimming and J lost 7 bases; unmatched junction nucleotides: 6. The CDR3 is 14 residues long. Germline CDR1 is SGHRS and CDR2 is YFSETQ. The CDR3 coding sequence is TGCGCCAGCAGCCCAGGGACAGGGGGCGCAGAGCAGTACTTC. Its translation is CASSPGTGGAEQYF.

The chain couples TRBV9 to TRBJ2-1, with 13 bases fitting TRBD2. Germline V gives CDR1 SGDLS, CDR2 YYNGEE. V lost 3 bases to trimming and J lost 11 bases; unmatched junction nucleotides: 8. This CDR3 has 15 residues. CDR3 nucleotides: TGTGCCAGCAGCGCCTCCGGGACTAGCGGGATTAAGCAGTTCTTC. Amino acids: CASSASGTSGIKQFF.

As regards this clone: A read error may account for a junction end that differs from germline. V and J are TRBV7-7 and TRBJ1-5; D not resolved. Germline-derived CDR1 and CDR2 are SSHAT and FNYEAQ (reference sequence). This CDR3 is 16 amino acids long. CDR3 coding DNA: TGTGCTAGCAGCTCGCACGAGTGGGAGATGCGCCAGCCCCAGCATTTT. Amino acid sequence: CASSSHEWEMRQPQHF.

The chain links TRBV15 to TRBJ1-2; D remains ambiguous. The CDR3 extends over 15 amino acids. Looked up from germline, CDR1 is LNHNV and CDR2 is YYDKDF (reference sequence). V lost 0 bases, J lost 7 bases, and 15 bases lay in between. The CDR3 reads CATSRDKTATGGYTF. The DNA for the CDR3 is TGTGCCACCAGCAGAGATAAGACGGCCACGGGTGGCTACACCTTC.

The rearrangement uses TRBV28 and TRBJ2-3; the D gene is possibly TRBD2 (6 bases). The CDR3 totals 15 residues. V was shortened by 3 bases and J by 1 base, with 11 bases between the two germline ends. The germline gives CDR1 MDHEN, CDR2 SYDVKM. The chain's CDR3 is CASSFWPGGTDTQYF. CDR3 DNA sequence: TGTGCCAGCAGTTTTTGGCCGGGAGGCACAGATACGCAGTATTTT.

This clone has only one observation. This chain uses TRBV5-4 with TRBJ1-2, with D uncertain. The CDR3 length is 15 residues. The germline CDR1 and CDR2 sequences are SGHNT and YYREEE (reference sequence). Trimming cost V 0 bases and J 6 bases, with 15 bases left between them. CDR3 in DNA: TGTGCCAGCAGCTTGGATCTTGCGCAATTAGATGGCTACACCTTC. Translated, it gives CASSLDLAQLDGYTF.

This clone ranks as medium-sized. Written as DNA, the CDR3 is TGTGCCTGGGACAGGGACAATCAGCCCCAGCATTTT. Translating gives CAWDRDNQPQHF. The rearrangement uses TRBV30 and TRBJ1-5, with 7 bases fitting TRBD1. V trimming: 5 bases; J trimming: 3 bases; junction bases outside the gene matches: 1. Germline CDR1 GTSNPN, CDR2 SVGIG (reference sequence). The CDR3 is made up of 12 amino acids.

By share, this clone counts as medium-sized. The genes are TRBV28 and TRBJ1-1; D is undetermined. From germline, CDR1 is MDHEN and CDR2 SYDVKM. V was trimmed by 1 base and J by 3 bases, leaving 12 bases between them. The CDR3 length is 15 residues. Written as DNA, the CDR3 is TGTGCCAGCAGTTTATTGGCAGGCAGTTACACTGAAGCTTTCTTT. It translates to CASSLLAGSYTEAFF.

V is TRBV2 and J is TRBJ2-7, with 8 bases matching TRBD2. The CDR3 totals 13 residues. The V gene end was trimmed by 7 bases and the J gene end by 4 bases; junction bases not matched to a gene: 6. Looked up from germline, CDR1 is SNHLY and CDR2 is FYNNEI. The CDR3 DNA sequence: TGTGCCAGCACGGCGGGAGGCCTTTACGAGCAGTACTTC. It specifies CASTAGGLYEQYF.

This clone was observed once. This chain links TRBV7-2 with TRBJ1-1; 8 nucleotides line up with TRBD1. Germline V gene lookup returns CDR1 SGHTA and CDR2 FQGNSA. The J segment lost 4 bases and the V segment lost 2 bases, leaving 9 bases of the junction unmatched. There are 16 residues in the CDR3. CDR3 coding DNA: TGTGCCAGCAGCTTAAGTAGTGACAGGGGTAGCACTGAAGCTTTCTTT. Amino acids: CASSLSSDRGSTEAFF.

This sequence joins TRBV28 and TRBJ1-1, with D unclear. The ends were cut back, 6 bases at V and 0 bases at J, with 17 bases in the middle. This CDR3 contains 16 residues. The germline V gene has CDR1 MDHEN and CDR2 SYDVKM. The DNA of the CDR3 is TGTGCCAGCAGGACCTCCCAACGAGGGCTGAACACTGAAGCTTTCTTT. It is translated as CASRTSQRGLNTEAFF.

The rearrangement links TRBV5-1 to TRBJ2-5; 7 bases are a match to TRBD1. Germline V CDR1 and CDR2: SGHRS, YFSETQ. CDR3 length: 16 amino acids. V gave up 2 bases and J gave up 5 bases; unmatched junction bases: 12. The chain's CDR3 is CASSLKGARIGETQYF. CDR3 nucleotides: TGCGCCAGCAGCTTAAAGGGGGCTCGAATAGGGGAGACCCAGTACTTC.

This chain joins TRBV28 and TRBJ2-1, with TRBD2 matching over 9 bases. With V trimmed by 3 bases and J by 8 bases, 14 bases remained unmatched. Germline assignment: CDR1 MDHEN and CDR2 SYDVKM. CDR3 length equals 17 residues. The CDR3: CASSFGWGRGGVDEQFF. The CDR3 region has the DNA TGTGCCAGCAGTTTCGGCTGGGGGCGGGGGGGCGTCGATGAGCAGTTCTTC.

This clone has only a few counts. The rearrangement links TRBV5-7 to TRBJ2-2, with D possibly matching TRBD1 (6 bases). TRBV5-7 is an ORF, and what it does is uncertain. With 5 bases removed from V and 8 bases from J, the gap between germline ends came to 10 bases. The CDR3 loop spans 12 amino acids. CDR3 coding DNA: TGTGCCAGCAGATTTGACAGGGGGGAGCTGTTTTTT. Its protein is CASRFDRGELFF.

V is TRBV7-2 and J is TRBJ1-5; D remains unclear. CDR1 is SGHTA and CDR2 is FQGNSA in the germline V gene. V gave up 1 base and J gave up 0 bases, with 16 bases separating them. This CDR3 comprises 18 residues. Here the CDR3 DNA reads TGTGCCAGCAGCTTAGGGCATGGCCAGGCCCATAGCAATCAGCCCCAGCATTTT. Translation: CASSLGHGQAHSNQPQHF.

This clone is medium-sized (0.01 to 0.1%) in the sample. The chain is built from TRBV7-4 and TRBJ2-1; D is unresolved. Trimming stripped 6 bases from V and 10 bases from J, with 10 bases between. CDR3 size: 11 residues. Germline CDR1 SGHVT, CDR2 SQSDAQ. CDR3 nucleotide sequence: TGTGCCAGCAGGAACGCAGGAGAGCAGTTCTTC. Translated, it gives CASRNAGEQFF.

This clone occurred once. This rearrangement joins TRBV5-4 to TRBJ1-1, with D hard to call. The CDR3 totals 15 residues. Germline V gives CDR1 SGHNT, CDR2 YYREEE (reference sequence). Between the trimmed V and J ends, which lost 4 bases and 3 bases, there was a span of 16 bases. CDR3 DNA: TGTGCCAGCAGCCTGGTAGGGCAGGAGGACACTGAAGCTTTCTTT. Residues: CASSLVGQEDTEAFF. The entire variable domain, with the rest obtained from reference TRBV5-4 and TRBJ1-1, is as follows: ETGVTQSPTHLIKTRGQQVTLRCSSQSGHNTVSWYQQALGQGPQFIFQYYREEENGRGNFPPRFSGLQFPNYSSELNVNALELDDSALYLCASSLVGQEDTEAFFGQGTRLTVV.

This chain uses TRBV18 with TRBJ1-2; the D is unclear. Germline V gene sequence: CDR1 KGHSH, CDR2 LQKENI. V was clipped by 2 bases and J by 5 bases, with 9 bases between them. The CDR3 has 13 residues. In DNA form, the CDR3 reads TGTGCCAGCTCACCAGACGGGGTTTATGGCTACACCTTC. It yields the protein CASSPDGVYGYTF. The whole variable domain, filled in from reference TRBV18 and TRBJ1-2, reads NAGVMQNPRHLVRRRGQEARLRCSPMKGHSHVYWYRQLPEEGLKFMVYLQKENIIDESGMPKERFSAEFPKEGPSILRIQQVVRGDSAAYFCASSPDGVYGYTFGSGTRLTVV.

Turning to this clone: This same CDR3 is encoded by further DNA sequences in the sample. The chain is built from TRBV5-4 and TRBJ2-3; weak D call: TRBD2 (7 bases). V was cut by 0 bases and J by 2 bases, with 13 bases left in between. Germline V gene sequence: CDR1 SGHNT, CDR2 YYREEE (reference sequence). CDR3 length: 16 amino acids. DNA of the CDR3: TGTGCCAGCAGCTTGGGTGGGGGGGGCTCCACAGATACGCAGTATTTT. It encodes CASSLGGGGSTDTQYF. The variable domain in full, completed from reference TRBV5-4 and TRBJ2-3, reads ETGVTQSPTHLIKTRGQQVTLRCSSQSGHNTVSWYQQALGQGPQFIFQYYREEENGRGNFPPRFSGLQFPNYSSELNVNALELDDSALYLCASSLGGGGSTDTQYFGPGTRLTVL.

This clone was counted a single time. This sequence joins TRBV6-6 and TRBJ1-5; a possible D gene is TRBD1 (5 bases). The CDR3 loop spans 14 amino acids. Trimming shortened V by 4 bases and J by 5 bases, and 12 bases separated the two germline ends. CDR1 is MNHNY and CDR2 is SVGAGI in the germline V gene (reference sequence). DNA of the CDR3: TGTGCCAGCAGTTCCTGGAGGGGCGATCAGCCCCAGCATTTT. Translation: CASSSWRGDQPQHF.

The V gene is TRBV6-5, the J gene TRBJ1-5; 7 bases match TRBD1. J was trimmed by 4 bases and V by 7 bases; bases with no gene match: 7. The CDR3 is made up of 14 amino acids. Germline-derived CDR1 and CDR2 are MNHEY and SVGAGI. The CDR3 coding sequence is TGTGCCAGCACCCGACAGGGAGGTAATCAGCCCCAGCATTTT. Translated: CASTRQGGNQPQHF.

This clone ranks as medium-sized. This chain joins TRBV29-1 and TRBJ2-7; 8 positions agree with TRBD1. The V and J ends lost 4 bases and 5 bases, in that order; junction bases with no gene match: 10. From germline, CDR1 is SQVTM and CDR2 ANQGSEA. The CDR3 totals 14 residues. DNA for the CDR3: TGCAGCGTTGTTAGGGGGACAGGTATCGACGAGCAGTACTTC. As protein: CSVVRGTGIDEQYF.

The V gene is TRBV15, the J gene TRBJ1-5; the D gene is possibly TRBD1 (6 bases). Germline CDR1 and CDR2: LNHNV and YYDKDF (reference sequence). This CDR3 contains 16 residues. V was clipped by 3 bases and J by 6 bases, with 18 bases between them. CDR3 sequence: CATSRGGAGAVQPQHF. For the CDR3, the DNA is TGTGCCACCAGCAGGGGCGGAGCAGGGGCGGTTCAGCCCCAGCATTTT.

This clone has more than one count but fewer than ten. The genes are TRBV7-2 and TRBJ2-7; TRBD1 aligns across 11 bases. Germline V gene sequence: CDR1 SGHTA, CDR2 FQGNSA. The CDR3 sequence is 15 residues long. The V gene end was trimmed by 3 bases and the J gene end by 4 bases; junction bases not matched to a gene: 5. This chain's CDR3 is CASSFGQGAAYEQYF. The CDR3, as DNA: TGTGCCAGCAGCTTCGGACAGGGGGCAGCTTACGAGCAGTACTTC.

The chain joins TRBV14 to TRBJ1-2; D remains ambiguous. Germline values: CDR1 SGHDN, CDR2 FVKESK. With 4 bases removed from V and 4 bases from J, the gap between germline ends came to 7 bases. The CDR3 runs 12 residues. The CDR3 spells CASSPGPYGYTF. CDR3 nucleotide sequence: TGTGCCAGCAGCCCAGGCCCCTATGGCTACACCTTC.

The chain recombines TRBV27 with TRBJ2-3; 8 nucleotides align to TRBD2. This CDR3 contains 16 residues. The germline CDR1 and CDR2 sequences are MNHEY and SMNVEV (reference sequence). V gave up 8 bases and J gave up 4 bases; unmatched junction bases: 14. CDR3 amino acids: CASHIKREKKSDTQYF. The CDR3 nucleotides are TGTGCCAGCCATATTAAGCGGGAGAAAAAGTCAGATACGCAGTATTTT.

The J gene is TRBJ1-3, the V gene TRBV7-6, with 7 nucleotides matching TRBD1. Germline-derived CDR1 and CDR2 are SGHVS and FNYEAQ. The CDR3 consists of 16 residues. V lost 6 bases and J lost 0; bases outside the gene matches: 8. The chain's CDR3 is CASSSQQGSSGNTIYF. Written as DNA, the CDR3 is TGTGCCAGCAGTTCCCAACAGGGGAGCTCTGGAAACACCATATATTTT. Based on the CDR3 plus reference TRBV7-6 and TRBJ1-3, the full variable domain is GAGVSQSPRYKVTKRGQDVALRCDPISGHVSLYWYRQALGQGPEFLTYFNYEAQQDKSGLPNDRFSAERPEGSISTLTIQRTEQRDSAMYRCASSSQQGSSGNTIYFGEGSWLTVV.